This T cell receptor (beta chain) came from a study of OX40 agonist ivuxolimab in advanced cancers. Looking at the study overall: Patients in the trial were receiving intravenous ivuxolimab every 2 weeks, at doses of 0.01 to 10 mg/kg. Study-level points and caveats: Several nonresponders also turned out to have low normalized T-cell clonal expansion. More expanded clones were seen, on average, in CD8+ T cells than in CD4+.

Libraries were prepared by immunoSEQ multiplex PCR; TCRdb keeps only in-frame clonotypes and omits some of them. The sample holds over 35,000 clones, 80% to 90% seen once. Peripheral blood came from all dose cohorts at three timepoints. As to this clone: The antigen is undetermined.

Between the trimmed V and J ends, which lost 4 bases and 0 bases, there was a span of 11 bases. Germline lookup yields CDR1 SGHTA and CDR2 FQGTGA. CDR3 length: 15 amino acids. The clonotype originates from an adult with an advanced solid tumor such as melanoma, head and neck, liver or kidney cancer. The chain combines TRBV7-3 with TRBJ2-3; weak D call: TRBD2 (5 bases). Sample: CD4+ or CD8+ T cells sorted from blood, taken in a trial of the OX40 agonist ivuxolimab. As DNA, the CDR3 is TGTGCCAGCAGCTACAGACTAACTAGCACAGATACGCAGTATTTT. Protein product: CASSYRLTSTDTQYF.